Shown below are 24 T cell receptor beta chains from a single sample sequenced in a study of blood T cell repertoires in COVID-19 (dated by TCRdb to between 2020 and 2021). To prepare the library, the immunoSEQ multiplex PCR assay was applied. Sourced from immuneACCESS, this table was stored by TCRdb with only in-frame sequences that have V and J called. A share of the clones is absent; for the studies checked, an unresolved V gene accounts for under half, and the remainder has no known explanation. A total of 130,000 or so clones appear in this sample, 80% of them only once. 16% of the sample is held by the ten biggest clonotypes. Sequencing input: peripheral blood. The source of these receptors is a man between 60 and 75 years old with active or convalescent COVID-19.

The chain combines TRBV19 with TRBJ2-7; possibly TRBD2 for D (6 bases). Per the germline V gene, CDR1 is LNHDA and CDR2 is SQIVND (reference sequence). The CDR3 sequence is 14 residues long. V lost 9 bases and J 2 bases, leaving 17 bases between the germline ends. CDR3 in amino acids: CARLRGLGPYEQYF. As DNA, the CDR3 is TGTGCCAGACTTCGGGGGTTGGGGCCCTACGAGCAGTACTTC.

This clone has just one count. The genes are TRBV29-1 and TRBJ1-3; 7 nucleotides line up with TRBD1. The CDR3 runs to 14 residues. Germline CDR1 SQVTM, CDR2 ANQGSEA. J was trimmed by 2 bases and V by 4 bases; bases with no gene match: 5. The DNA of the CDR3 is TGCAGCGTTGTTTCGGGACAGCCTGGAAACACCATATATTTT. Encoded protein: CSVVSGQPGNTIYF.

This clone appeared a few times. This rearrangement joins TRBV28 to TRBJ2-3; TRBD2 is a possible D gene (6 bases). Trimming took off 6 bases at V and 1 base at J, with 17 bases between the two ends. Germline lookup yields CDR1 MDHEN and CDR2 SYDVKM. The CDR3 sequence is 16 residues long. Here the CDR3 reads CASRRRPSAGTDTQYF. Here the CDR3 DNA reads TGTGCCAGCAGACGCCGTCCTAGCGCAGGCACAGATACGCAGTATTTT.

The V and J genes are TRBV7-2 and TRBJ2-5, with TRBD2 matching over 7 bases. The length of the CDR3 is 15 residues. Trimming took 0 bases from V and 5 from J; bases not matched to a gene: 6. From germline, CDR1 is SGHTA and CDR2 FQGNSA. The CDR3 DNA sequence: TGTGCCAGCAGCTTAGCGGGGAGGGCCTGGGAGACCCAGTACTTC. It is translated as CASSLAGRAWETQYF. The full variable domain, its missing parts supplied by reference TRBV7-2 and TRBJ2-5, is GAGVSQSPSNKVTEKGKDVELRCDPISGHTALYWYRQSLGQGLEFLIYFQGNSAPDKSGLPSDRFSAERTGGSVSTLTIQRTQQEDSAVYLCASSLAGRAWETQYFGPGTRLLVL.

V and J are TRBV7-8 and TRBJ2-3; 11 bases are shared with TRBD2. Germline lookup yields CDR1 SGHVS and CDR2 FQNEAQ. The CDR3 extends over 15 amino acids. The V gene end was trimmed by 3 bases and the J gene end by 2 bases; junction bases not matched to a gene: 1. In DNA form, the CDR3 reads TGTGCCAGCAGCTTGACTAGCGGGACCACAGATACGCAGTATTTT. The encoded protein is CASSLTSGTTDTQYF.

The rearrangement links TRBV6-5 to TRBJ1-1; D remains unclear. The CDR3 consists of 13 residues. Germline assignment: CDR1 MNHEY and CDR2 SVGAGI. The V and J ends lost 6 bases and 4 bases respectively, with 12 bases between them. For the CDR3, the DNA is TGTGCCAGCAGAACTCCCCGTGGCACTGAAGCTTTCTTT. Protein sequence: CASRTPRGTEAFF.

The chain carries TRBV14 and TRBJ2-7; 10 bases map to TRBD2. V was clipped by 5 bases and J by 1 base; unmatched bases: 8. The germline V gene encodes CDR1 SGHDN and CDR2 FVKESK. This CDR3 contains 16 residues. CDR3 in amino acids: CASSRVAGGFSYEQYF. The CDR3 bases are TGTGCCAGCAGCAGGGTAGCGGGAGGCTTTTCCTACGAGCAGTACTTC.

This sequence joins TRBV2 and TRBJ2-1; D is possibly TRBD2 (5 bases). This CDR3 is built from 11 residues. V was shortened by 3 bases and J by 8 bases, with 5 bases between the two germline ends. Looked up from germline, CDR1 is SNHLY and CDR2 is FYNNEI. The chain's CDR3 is CASSERDEQFF. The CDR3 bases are TGTGCCAGCAGTGAGAGGGATGAGCAGTTCTTC.

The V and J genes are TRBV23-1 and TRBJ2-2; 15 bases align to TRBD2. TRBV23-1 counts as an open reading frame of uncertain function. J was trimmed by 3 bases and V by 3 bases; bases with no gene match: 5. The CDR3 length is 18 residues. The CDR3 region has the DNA TGCGCCAGCAGTCATCGGACTAGCGGGAGGGCCTACACCGGGGAGCTGTTTTTT. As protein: CASSHRTSGRAYTGELFF.

Here the CDR3 DNA reads TGCGCCAGCAGCTTAGAGGCGCGTAGCACTGAAGCTTTCTTT. Translation gives CASSLEARSTEAFF. The chain is built from TRBV5-1 and TRBJ1-1; the D is unclear. The V gene lost 2 bases and the J gene lost 4 bases, with 12 bases spanning the gap. The length of the CDR3 is 14 residues. The germline CDR1 and CDR2 sequences are SGHRS and YFSETQ. The variable domain in full, with the rest retrieved from reference TRBV5-1 and TRBJ1-1, is KAGVTQTPRYLIKTRGQQVTLSCSPISGHRSVSWYQQTPGQGLQFLFEYFSETQRNKGNFPGRFSGRQFSNSRSEMNVSTLELGDSALYLCASSLEARSTEAFFGQGTRLTVV.

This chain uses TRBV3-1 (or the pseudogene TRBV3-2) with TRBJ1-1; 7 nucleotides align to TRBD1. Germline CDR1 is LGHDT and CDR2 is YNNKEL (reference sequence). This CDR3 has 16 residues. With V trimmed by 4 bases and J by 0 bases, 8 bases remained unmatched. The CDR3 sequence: CASSLRQGRVNTEAFF. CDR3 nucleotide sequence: TGTGCCAGCAGCCTTCGACAGGGTCGGGTGAACACTGAAGCTTTCTTT.

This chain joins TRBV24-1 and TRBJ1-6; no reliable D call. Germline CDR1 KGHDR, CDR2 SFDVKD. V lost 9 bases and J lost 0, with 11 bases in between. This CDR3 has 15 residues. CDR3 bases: TGTGCCACCCGTAGTGAGCGCTCCTATAATTCACCCCTCCACTTT. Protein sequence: CATRSERSYNSPLHF.

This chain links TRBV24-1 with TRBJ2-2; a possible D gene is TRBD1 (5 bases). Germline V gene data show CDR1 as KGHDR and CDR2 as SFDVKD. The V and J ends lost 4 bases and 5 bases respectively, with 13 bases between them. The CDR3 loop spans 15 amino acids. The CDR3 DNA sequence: TGTGCCACCAGTGACTCACTCAGGGTAACCGGGGAGCTGTTTTTT. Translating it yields CATSDSLRVTGELFF.

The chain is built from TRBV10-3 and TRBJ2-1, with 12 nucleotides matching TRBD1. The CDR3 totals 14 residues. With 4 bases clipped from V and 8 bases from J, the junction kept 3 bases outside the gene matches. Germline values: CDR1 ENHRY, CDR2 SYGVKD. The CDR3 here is CAISGDRGRDEQFF. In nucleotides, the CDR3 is TGTGCCATCAGTGGGGACAGGGGGCGCGATGAGCAGTTCTTC.

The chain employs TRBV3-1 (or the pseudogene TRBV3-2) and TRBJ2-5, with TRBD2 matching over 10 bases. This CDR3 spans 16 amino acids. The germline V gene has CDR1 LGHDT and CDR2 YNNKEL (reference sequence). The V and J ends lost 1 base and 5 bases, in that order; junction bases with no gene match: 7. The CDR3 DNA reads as TGTGCCAGCAGCCAAGCTAGCGGGAGTTATCAGGAGACCCAGTACTTC. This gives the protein CASSQASGSYQETQYF.

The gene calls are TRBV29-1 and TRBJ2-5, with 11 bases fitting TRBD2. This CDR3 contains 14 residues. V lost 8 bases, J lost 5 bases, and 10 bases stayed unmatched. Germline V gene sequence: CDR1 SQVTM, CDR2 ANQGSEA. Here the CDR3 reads CSITLAGVYETQYF. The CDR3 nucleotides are TGCAGCATAACACTAGCGGGAGTATACGAGACCCAGTACTTC.

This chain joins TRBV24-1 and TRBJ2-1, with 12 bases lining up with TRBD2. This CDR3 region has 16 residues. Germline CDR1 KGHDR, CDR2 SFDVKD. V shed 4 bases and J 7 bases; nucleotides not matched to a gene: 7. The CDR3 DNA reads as TGTGCCACCAGTGAACCTAGCGGGAGGGCCGGGAATGAGCAGTTCTTC. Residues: CATSEPSGRAGNEQFF.

The CDR3 here is CASSPDGLYGYTF. As DNA, the CDR3 is TGTGCCAGCTCACCGGACGGACTCTATGGCTACACCTTC. The J gene is TRBJ1-2, the V gene TRBV18; no clear D gene. Trimming shortened V by 3 bases and J by 4 bases, and 9 bases separated the two germline ends. Per germline, CDR1 KGHSH and CDR2 LQKENI. This CDR3 contains 13 residues.

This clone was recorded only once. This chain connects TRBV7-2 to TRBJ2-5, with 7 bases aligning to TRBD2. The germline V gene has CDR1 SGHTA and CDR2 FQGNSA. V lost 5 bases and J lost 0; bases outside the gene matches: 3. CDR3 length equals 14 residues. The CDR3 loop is CASSQLAYQETQYF. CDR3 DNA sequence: TGTGCCAGCAGCCAACTAGCGTACCAAGAGACCCAGTACTTC.

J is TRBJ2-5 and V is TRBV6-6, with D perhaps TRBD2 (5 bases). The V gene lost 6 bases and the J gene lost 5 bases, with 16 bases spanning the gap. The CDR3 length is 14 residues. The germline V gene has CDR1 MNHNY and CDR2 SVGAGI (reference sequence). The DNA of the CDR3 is TGTGCCAGCAGCCAAACCCCTGGGGAGGAGACCCAGTACTTC. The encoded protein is CASSQTPGEETQYF.

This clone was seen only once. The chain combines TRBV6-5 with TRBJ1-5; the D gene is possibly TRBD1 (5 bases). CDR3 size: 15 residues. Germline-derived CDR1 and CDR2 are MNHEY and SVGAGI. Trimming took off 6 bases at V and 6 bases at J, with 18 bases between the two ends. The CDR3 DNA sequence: TGTGCCAGCAGCATCGGGGGATTTGTCGGTCAGCCCCAGCATTTT. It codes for CASSIGGFVGQPQHF.

CDR3 in amino acids: CASSAGTGSETQYF. CDR3 bases: TGTGCCAGCAGCGCGGGGACTGGGAGCGAGACCCAGTACTTC. The genes are TRBV5-6 and TRBJ2-5; D possibly corresponds to TRBD2 (6 bases). The germline gives CDR1 SGHDT, CDR2 YYEEEE. V was pared by 4 bases and J by 5 bases, with 15 bases between. The length of the CDR3 is 14 residues.

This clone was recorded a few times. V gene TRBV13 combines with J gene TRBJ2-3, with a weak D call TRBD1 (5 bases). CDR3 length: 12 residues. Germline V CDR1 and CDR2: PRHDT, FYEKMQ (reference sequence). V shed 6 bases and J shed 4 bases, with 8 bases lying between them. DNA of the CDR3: TGTGCCAGCAGGTGGGGCGCAGATACGCAGTATTTT. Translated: CASRWGADTQYF. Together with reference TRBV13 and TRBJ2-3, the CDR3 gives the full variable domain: AAGVIQSPRHLIKEKRETATLKCYPIPRHDTVYWYQQGPGQDPQFLISFYEKMQSDKGSIPDRFSAQQFSDYHSELNMSSLELGDSALYFCASRWGADTQYFGPGTRLTVL.

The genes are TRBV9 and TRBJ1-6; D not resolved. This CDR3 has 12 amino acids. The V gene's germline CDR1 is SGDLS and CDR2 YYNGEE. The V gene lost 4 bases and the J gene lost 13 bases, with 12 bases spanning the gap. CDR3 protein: CASSRGGNPLHF. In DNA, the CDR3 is TGTGCCAGCAGCCGGGGAGGGAATCCCCTCCACTTT.